These 20 T cell receptor beta chains originate from one sample sequenced in a study of T cell responses to AZD1222 COVID-19 vaccine. Assay used: immunoSEQ multiplex PCR; TCRdb lists only in-frame clones, some missing. The sample shows over 130,000 clones, 92% of them seen only once. Sample: peripheral blood, taken 28 days after the second AZD1222 dose. These receptors all come from an adult who received the AZD1222 COVID-19 vaccine.

The V call is TRBV5-8, the J call TRBJ2-1, with 10 nucleotides matching TRBD1. CDR3 length: 13 residues. The trim removed 2 bases at V and 9 bases at J, leaving 2 bases unmatched. CDR1 is SGHTS and CDR2 is YDEGEE in the germline V gene. CDR3: CASSLDRGLEQFF. As DNA, the CDR3 is TGTGCCAGCAGCTTAGACAGGGGGCTTGAGCAGTTCTTC.

The V and J genes are TRBV6-5 and TRBJ1-1; D not certain. Germline V gives CDR1 MNHEY, CDR2 SVGAGI. CDR3 size: 15 residues. Deletions cut 8 bases from V and 6 bases from J, with 22 bases between. This chain's CDR3 is CASGSRTPSNAEAFF. The DNA of the CDR3 is TGTGCCAGCGGCAGCCGAACTCCTTCGAATGCTGAAGCTTTCTTT.

The V call is TRBV19, the J call TRBJ2-1; D gene ambiguous. CDR3 size: 15 residues. Germline V gives CDR1 LNHDA, CDR2 SQIVND (reference sequence). V was shortened by 3 bases and J by 6 bases, with 15 bases between the two germline ends. The CDR3 region is CASSILAVGGNEQFF. CDR3 nucleotides: TGTGCCAGTAGTATCTTGGCGGTAGGTGGCAATGAGCAGTTCTTC.

This clone was observed a single time. The CDR3 DNA is TGTGCCAGCAGTGGTTCTGATGCGGGAATGAGCAATCAGCCCCAGCATTTT. It encodes CASSGSDAGMSNQPQHF. This chain links TRBV2 with TRBJ1-5; D is uncertain. Trimming left V 4 bases short and J 1 base short, with 17 bases between. Germline V CDR1 and CDR2: SNHLY, FYNNEI. The CDR3 contains 17 residues.

V and J are TRBV5-4 and TRBJ1-2, with TRBD1 matching over 9 bases. Unmatched junction bases numbered 8, after V lost 0 bases and J lost 8 bases. The V gene's germline CDR1 is SGHNT and CDR2 YYREEE (reference sequence). The CDR3 covers 15 residues. CDR3 loop: CASSLELQGALGYTF. The CDR3 coding sequence is TGTGCCAGCAGCTTGGAGTTACAGGGGGCGTTAGGCTACACCTTC.

The chain uses TRBV30 and TRBJ2-5; possible D gene TRBD1, 6 bases. V shed 2 bases and J shed 5 bases, with 15 bases lying between them. Germline assignment: CDR1 GTSNPN and CDR2 SVGIG (reference sequence). The CDR3 is 14 residues long. The CDR3 loop is CAWSPWTDLETQYF. DNA for the CDR3: TGTGCCTGGAGTCCATGGACAGATTTGGAGACCCAGTACTTC.

The chain links TRBV5-4 to TRBJ1-1; 7 nucleotides match TRBD1. Germline CDR1 is SGHNT and CDR2 is YYREEE (reference sequence). The CDR3 covers 15 residues. V dropped 4 bases and J dropped 4; count of bases not matched to a gene: 10. The CDR3 region is CASSPATGLGTEAFF. The CDR3 coding sequence is TGTGCCAGCAGCCCCGCGACAGGGTTGGGCACTGAAGCTTTCTTT.

In DNA, the CDR3 is TGTGCCAGCAGCGTAGGAGGGGCCGCGAACACCGGGGAGCTGTTTTTT. The encoded protein is CASSVGGAANTGELFF. The gene calls are TRBV9 and TRBJ2-2, with D tentatively TRBD1 or TRBD2 (5 bases each). Trimming cost V 0 bases and J 0 bases, with 9 bases left between them. Per the germline V gene, CDR1 is SGDLS and CDR2 is YYNGEE. The CDR3 runs to 16 residues.

Here the CDR3 DNA reads TGTGCCAGCAGTAACGACGGTGACACGCAGTATTTT. It specifies CASSNDGDTQYF. This chain uses TRBV6-2 or TRBV6-3 with TRBJ2-3, with D unclear. Germline assignment: CDR1 MNHEY and CDR2 SVGEGT. Trimming pared 5 bases from V and 9 bases from J, leaving 12 bases between. This CDR3 is built from 12 residues.

The V and J genes are TRBV3-1 (or the pseudogene TRBV3-2) and TRBJ2-6, with no clear D. This CDR3 has 18 residues. CDR1 is LGHDT and CDR2 is YNNKEL in the germline V gene (reference sequence). Trimming pared 1 base from V and 1 base from J, leaving 14 bases between. As DNA, the CDR3 is TGTGCCAGCAGCCAAGTAGGGTCCCTCAGATCTGGGGCCAACGTCCTGACTTTC. Translation gives CASSQVGSLRSGANVLTF.

CDR3 sequence: CASSPRANTEAFF. DNA for the CDR3: TGTGCCAGCAGCCCCAGGGCGAACACTGAAGCTTTCTTT. This sequence joins TRBV3-1 (or the pseudogene TRBV3-2) and TRBJ1-1; weak D call: TRBD1 (5 bases). Germline loops: CDR1 LGHDT, CDR2 YNNKEL (reference sequence). Trimming pared 4 bases from V and 1 base from J, leaving 7 bases between. CDR3 length: 13 residues.

This rearrangement joins TRBV28 to TRBJ1-1; D may be TRBD1 (6 bases). Germline loops: CDR1 MDHEN, CDR2 SYDVKM. The CDR3 length is 12 residues. The ends were cut back, 5 bases at V and 4 bases at J, with 8 bases in the middle. This chain's CDR3 is CASSVGGTEAFF. Here the CDR3 DNA reads TGTGCCAGCAGTGTAGGGGGCACTGAAGCTTTCTTT.

This clone was picked up one time. This chain uses TRBV12-5 with TRBJ1-5; D is perhaps TRBD1 (6 bases). V was shortened by 3 bases and J by 0 bases, with 24 bases between the two germline ends. The CDR3 has 20 amino acids. Germline-derived CDR1 and CDR2 are LGHNT and FRNRAP. CDR3 sequence: CASGFPPALTGVNSNQPQHF. CDR3 sequence (DNA): TGTGCTAGTGGTTTTCCCCCAGCCCTGACAGGAGTTAATAGCAATCAGCCCCAGCATTTT.

This sequence joins TRBV28 and TRBJ1-4; D gene uncertain. This CDR3 region has 13 residues. Germline values: CDR1 MDHEN, CDR2 SYDVKM. The ends were cut back, 10 bases at V and 7 bases at J, with 16 bases in the middle. Here the CDR3 reads CATAKREREKLFF. Written as DNA, the CDR3 is TGTGCCACCGCAAAGAGGGAACGTGAAAAACTGTTTTTT.

The chain couples TRBV4-1 to TRBJ2-2; D may be TRBD2 (5 bases). Germline-derived CDR1 and CDR2 are MGHRA and YSYEKL. CDR3 size: 15 residues. V was trimmed by 0 bases and J by 6 bases, leaving 11 bases between them. The CDR3 loop is CASSQDFSGAGELFF. The CDR3 DNA reads TGCGCCAGCAGCCAAGATTTTTCCGGGGCCGGGGAGCTGTTTTTT.

V gene TRBV7-2 combines with J gene TRBJ1-1; no clear D. The V gene lost 1 base and the J gene lost 0 bases, with 6 bases spanning the gap. This CDR3 is 14 amino acids long. The germline CDR1 and CDR2 sequences are SGHTA and FQGNSA. The CDR3 DNA reads TGTGCCAGCAGCTTAGACAACGTGAACACTGAAGCTTTCTTT. It codes for CASSLDNVNTEAFF.

CDR3 region: CASSLAGNSGPYNEQFF. DNA for the CDR3: TGTGCCAGCAGTTTAGCGGGGAATAGCGGGCCCTACAATGAGCAGTTCTTC. This sequence joins TRBV27 and TRBJ2-1; 7 bases are shared with TRBD2. This CDR3 has 17 amino acids. From germline, CDR1 is MNHEY and CDR2 SMNVEV (reference sequence). Losses at the gene ends were 2 bases for V and 2 bases for J; bases not matched to a gene: 9.

The chain carries TRBV4-1 and TRBJ2-1; no reliable D call. The V gene's germline CDR1 is MGHRA and CDR2 YSYEKL. V was clipped by 0 bases and J by 6 bases, with 12 bases between them. There are 15 residues in the CDR3. The CDR3 DNA sequence: TGCGCCAGCAGCCAAGATCGGAGTGGCCCCAATGAGCAGTTCTTC. Translating it yields CASSQDRSGPNEQFF.

The rearrangement uses TRBV18 and TRBJ2-5; the D gene could be TRBD1 or TRBD2 (5 bases each). Trimming shortened V by 3 bases and J by 5 bases, and 16 bases separated the two germline ends. The CDR3 runs to 15 residues. Germline loops: CDR1 KGHSH, CDR2 LQKENI. This chain's CDR3 is CASSPARDLRETQYF. DNA for the CDR3: TGTGCCAGCTCACCTGCGAGGGACCTCCGGGAGACCCAGTACTTC.

The V and J genes are TRBV18 and TRBJ2-6, with a tentative D call TRBD1 (5 bases). CDR1 KGHSH and CDR2 LQKENI come from the germline V gene. V lost 2 bases and J 0 bases, leaving 5 bases between the germline ends. The CDR3 consists of 15 residues. The CDR3 is CASSPDSSGANVLTF. The CDR3 DNA sequence: TGTGCCAGCTCACCAGACAGCTCTGGGGCCAACGTCCTGACTTTC.